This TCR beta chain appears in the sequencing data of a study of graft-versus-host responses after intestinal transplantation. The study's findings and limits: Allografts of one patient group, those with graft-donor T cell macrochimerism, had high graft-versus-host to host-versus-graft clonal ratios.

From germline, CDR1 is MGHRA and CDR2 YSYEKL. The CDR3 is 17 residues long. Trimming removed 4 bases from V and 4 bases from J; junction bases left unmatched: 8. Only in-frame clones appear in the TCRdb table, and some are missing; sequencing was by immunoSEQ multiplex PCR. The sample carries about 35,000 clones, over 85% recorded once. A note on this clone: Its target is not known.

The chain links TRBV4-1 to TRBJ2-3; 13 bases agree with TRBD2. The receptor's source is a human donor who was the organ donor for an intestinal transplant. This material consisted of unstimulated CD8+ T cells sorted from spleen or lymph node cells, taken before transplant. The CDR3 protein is CASSPRTSGSWPDTQYF. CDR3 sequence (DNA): TGCGCCAGCAGCCCCCGGACTAGCGGGAGTTGGCCAGATACGCAGTATTTT.